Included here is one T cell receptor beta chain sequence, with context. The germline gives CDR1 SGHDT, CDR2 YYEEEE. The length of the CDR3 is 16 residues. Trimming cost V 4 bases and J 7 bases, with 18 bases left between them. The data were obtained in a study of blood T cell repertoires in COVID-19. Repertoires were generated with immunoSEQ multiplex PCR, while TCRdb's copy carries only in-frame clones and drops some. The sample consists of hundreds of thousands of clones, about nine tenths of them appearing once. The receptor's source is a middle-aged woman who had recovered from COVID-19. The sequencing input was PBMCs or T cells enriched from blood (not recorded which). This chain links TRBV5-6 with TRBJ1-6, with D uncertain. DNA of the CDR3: TGTGCCAGCAGCCGCGCGGGTCCAACTCCAAATTCACCCCTCCACTTT. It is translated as CASSRAGPTPNSPLHF.